Given below is one T cell receptor (beta chain) in context. Its antigen remains unknown. Only in-frame clones appear in the TCRdb table, and some are missing; sequencing was by immunoSEQ multiplex PCR. In the table there are about 6,000 clones, more than 20% of which are singletons. This sample's treatment: randomized to nivolumab then ipilimumab (arm A) or the reverse (arm B). None of the patients previously received DNA-damaging chemotherapy. The data derive from a study of sequential checkpoint blockade in melanoma. Study-level background: Each arm's sequence ended with maintenance nivolumab. Matched biopsies came pretreatment and at week 13 for twenty-two patients. Whole-study findings and limits: Response in arm A was associated with pretreatment TIL clonality.

The starting material was tumor tissue (inferred from file names), obtained from a patient given nivolumab and ipilimumab in sequence. This sequence originates from a human donor with melanoma.

Here the CDR3 reads CASSMGGGGHSYEQYF. The CDR3 DNA is TGTGCCAGTAGTATGGGCGGCGGGGGTCACTCCTACGAGCAGTACTTC. The chain joins TRBV19 to TRBJ2-7; TRBD2 matches 7 bases. The CDR3 has 16 amino acids. Trimming removed 3 bases from V and 0 bases from J; junction bases left unmatched: 8. The germline V gene encodes CDR1 LNHDA and CDR2 SQIVND (reference sequence). Together with reference TRBV19 and TRBJ2-7, the CDR3 gives the full variable domain: DGGITQSPKYLFRKEGQNVTLSCEQNLNHDAMYWYRQDPGQGLRLIYYSQIVNDFQKGDIAEGYSVSREKKESFPLTVTSAQKNPTAFYLCASSMGGGGHSYEQYFGPGTRLTVT.